This T cell receptor (beta chain) originates from a study of blood T cell repertoires in COVID-19. Study overall: Nucleic acid was either cDNA or gDNA, and it came from T cells, B-cell-depleted T cells, or PBMCs.

In the original processing: Amplification of reference gene primers was used by the study to estimate nucleated cell counts. Profiled with immunoSEQ multiplex PCR; TCRdb holds only in-frame clones, not every one. The D gene and trimming were derived from the DNA, and the V and J assignments and clone size from that table. The data show 95,000 to 150,000 clones, around three quarters seen once. Specimen: peripheral blood. The sequence was obtained from an older woman with acute or convalescent COVID-19.

In DNA, the CDR3 is TGCGCCAGCAGCTTCTTTGGGGGCCTCGATACGCAGTATTTT. The encoded protein is CASSFFGGLDTQYF. The chain links TRBV5-1 to TRBJ2-3, with D possibly being TRBD1 (6 bases). The CDR3 spans 14 residues. The V gene lost 2 bases and the J gene lost 6 bases, with 13 bases spanning the gap. Germline V gives CDR1 SGHRS, CDR2 YFSETQ. Full variable domain (rest looked up from reference TRBV5-1 and TRBJ2-3): KAGVTQTPRYLIKTRGQQVTLSCSPISGHRSVSWYQQTPGQGLQFLFEYFSETQRNKGNFPGRFSGRQFSNSRSEMNVSTLELGDSALYLCASSFFGGLDTQYFGPGTRLTVL.